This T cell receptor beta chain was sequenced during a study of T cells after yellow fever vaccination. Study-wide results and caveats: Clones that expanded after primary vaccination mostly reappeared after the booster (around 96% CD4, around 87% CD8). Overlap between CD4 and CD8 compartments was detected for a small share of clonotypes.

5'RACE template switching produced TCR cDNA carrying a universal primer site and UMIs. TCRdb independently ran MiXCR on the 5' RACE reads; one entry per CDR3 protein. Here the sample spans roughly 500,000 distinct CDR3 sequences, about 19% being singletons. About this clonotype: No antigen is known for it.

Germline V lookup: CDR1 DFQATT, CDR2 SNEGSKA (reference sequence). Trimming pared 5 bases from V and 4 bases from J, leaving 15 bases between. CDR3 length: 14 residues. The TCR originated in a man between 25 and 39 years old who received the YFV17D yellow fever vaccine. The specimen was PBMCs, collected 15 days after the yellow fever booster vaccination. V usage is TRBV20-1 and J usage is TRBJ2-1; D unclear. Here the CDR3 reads CSASSLPVYNEQFF. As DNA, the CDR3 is TGCAGTGCTTCGAGCCTCCCCGTATACAATGAGCAGTTCTTC.